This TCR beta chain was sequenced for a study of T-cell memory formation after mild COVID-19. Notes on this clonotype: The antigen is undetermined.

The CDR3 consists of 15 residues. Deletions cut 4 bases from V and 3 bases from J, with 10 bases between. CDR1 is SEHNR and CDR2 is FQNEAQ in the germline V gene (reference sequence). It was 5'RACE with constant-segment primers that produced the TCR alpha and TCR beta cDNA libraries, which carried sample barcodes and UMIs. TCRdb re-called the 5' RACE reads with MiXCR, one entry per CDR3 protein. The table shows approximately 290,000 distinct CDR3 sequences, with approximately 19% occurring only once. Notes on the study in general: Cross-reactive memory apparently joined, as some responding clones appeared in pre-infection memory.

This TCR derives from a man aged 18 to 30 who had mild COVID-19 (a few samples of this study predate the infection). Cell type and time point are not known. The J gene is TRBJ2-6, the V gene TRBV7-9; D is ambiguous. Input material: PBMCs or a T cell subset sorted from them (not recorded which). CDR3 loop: CASSSPLFGANVLTF. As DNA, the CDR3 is TGTGCCAGCAGCTCGCCTCTTTTTGGGGCCAACGTCCTGACTTTC.